Here is one T cell receptor (beta chain) with its context. This clonotype appeared a few times. The specificity of this receptor is unknown. No base qualities exist here, and no much larger clone lies one base off it. The protocol used for the library was 5' RACE. This sample was sequenced with an Illumina HiSeq 2500. A second roughly 6 to 11 cycle PCR used a sample-barcoded 5' primer and a J-beta primer mix. A template-switch 5' adaptor carrying 12 random nucleotides introduced a unique molecular identifier onto each TCR beta cDNA molecule. At least 3 million CDR3-containing paired-end reads were obtained from each sample. The Mint cDNA synthesis kit, primed by a TRBC-specific oligonucleotide, was used to synthesize first-strand cDNA from all RNA. All cDNA was treated with uracil-DNA glycosylase and then went through a first 18-cycle PCR with the universal primers M1SS and BC2_uni_R. The paper's data handling went like this. For normalization, 1 million high-quality reads, each with a distinct molecular identifier, were randomly selected from each sample. Reads with shared molecular identifiers were discarded instead of being binned into consensus sequences. CDR3 identification, clonotype clustering and error correction used MiTCR with a Q25 quality threshold and the strictest error-elimination algorithm. A nonparametric unseen species model using Euler transformation provided a lower-bound estimate of total TCR beta diversity. Starting from the raw public reads, TCRdb applied fastp trimming at Q25, assembled clones with MiXCR and retained in-frame beta chains. For every CDR3 protein sequence, its rows merge into one entry that carries the most common genes and DNA. These V and J calls rely on TCRdb rather than the paper's analysis. This sample holds some 760,000 distinct CDR3 sequences; about 25% were observed only once. Under 9.5% of the sample is in the top ten clones.

This specimen comes from a study of blood T cells in healthy people across ages (dated by TCRdb to the mid-2010s). Looking at the study overall: Template switching captured roughly one uniquely barcoded TCR beta cDNA molecule per two T cells in model experiments. Using deep sequencing normalized with unique cDNA molecular identifiers, the study measured how TCR beta repertoire diversity changes with age. Two additional independent replicas of 1 million unique cDNA reads from the same blood draw were analyzed for two donors (one aged 18 to 29 and one aged 80 or older). The donors were divided into four age groups: young (average around 16 years), middle-aged (about 40), aged (approximately 62) and long-lived (about 79).

Points the paper makes about the study in general: Total diversity estimates from one million sequenced T cells were considered lower bounds and underestimates. The CMV infection status of donors was not known, potentially confounding age-related changes in expanded clonotypes. Observed TCR beta diversity per million T cells fell roughly linearly with age, and a significant reduction was already apparent by age around 40. The long-lived group showed more naive CD4+ T cells, fewer expanded clones and increased TCR diversity than the aged group, suggesting age selection. Because profiling used bulk unsorted PBMCs, naive and antigen-experienced compartments could not be compared conclusively. There was a strong correlation between observed TCR beta diversity and the percentage of naive T cells measured by flow cytometry.

The donors were some 39 Caucasian individuals from Russia, aged roughly 6 to 100 years, who were systemically healthy. Each donor gave roughly 11 milliliters of peripheral blood, drawn into EDTA-treated Vacutainer tubes. Ficoll-Paque density-gradient centrifugation was used to isolate PBMCs, with at least 7 million obtained per sample. Total RNA, at least 6 micrograms per sample, was extracted from PBMCs with Trizol reagent. Naive CD45RAhigh/CD27high T cell percentages were measured by flow cytometry on a PBMC aliquot from every donor. The germline V gene encodes CDR1 SGHTA and CDR2 FQGTGA. V and J are trimmed by 5 bases and 5 bases, and the gene matches miss 8 bases of the junction. The cysteine opens and the phenylalanine closes a CDR3 of 15 amino acids. Only CDR3 DNA remains: 45 bases, in frame from the first base. This sample was shared with a second study, whose subject was T cells of mothers and their children. The second source states: Donors were nine systemically healthy Caucasian individuals: three mothers and their six children. cDNA synthesis used all of the extracted RNA, with around 1.5 ug of RNA in each 15 ul reaction. In the second PCR, the M1S primer added sample barcodes and 2-4 random nucleotides. Each mother yielded over 8.5 million TCR beta CDR3 reads and each child 3 million to 3.5 million reads. In both related and unrelated pairs, thymic selection shapes the output of TCR recombination in a similar way, with inherited differences having only a minor effect. Related mother-child pairs always showed normalized repertoire overlap that was slightly higher than in unrelated mother-child pairs, though the difference was never significant. No persistent microchimeric T cell clones were detected, at a sensitivity of 80 to 100 clones per million clonotypes. The study used deep NGS to compare TCR beta repertoires of mothers and children, seeking features distinguishing related mother-child pairs from unrelated individuals. The mean age was about 40 +/- 4 years for the mothers and roughly 11 +/- 4 years for the children. After adapter ligation was performed with NEBNext reagents, the libraries were sequenced on an Illumina HiSeq 2000 with 100+100 nt paired-end reads. To avoid cross-contamination, the mother libraries and the child libraries were prepared a month apart and sequenced in separate runs. For each donor, between about 500,000 and 2,200,000 distinct TCR beta clonotypes were identified. Naive TCR beta clonotypes were estimated from low-frequency clonotypes matched to each donor's FACS-determined naive share, without sorting.

This sequence originates from a boy younger than 18 in good health. Rearrangement joined TRBV7-3 to TRBJ2-1, with 8 central nucleotides matching TRBD2. Sequencing was performed on blood. CDR3 reads: CASSQGTRENNEQFF. The DNA reads as follows: TGTGCCAGCAGCCAAGGGACTAGGGAAAACAATGAGCAGTTCTTC.